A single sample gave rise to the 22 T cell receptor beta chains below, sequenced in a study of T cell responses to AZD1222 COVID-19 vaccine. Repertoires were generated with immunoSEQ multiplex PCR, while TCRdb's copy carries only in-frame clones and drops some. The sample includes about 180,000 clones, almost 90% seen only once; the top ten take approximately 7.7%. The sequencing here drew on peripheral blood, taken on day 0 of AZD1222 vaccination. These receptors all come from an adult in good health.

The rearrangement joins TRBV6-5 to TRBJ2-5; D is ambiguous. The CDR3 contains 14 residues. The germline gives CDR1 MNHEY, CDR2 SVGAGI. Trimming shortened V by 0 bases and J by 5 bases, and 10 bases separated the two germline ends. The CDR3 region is CASSYSEQRETQYF. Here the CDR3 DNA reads TGTGCCAGCAGTTACTCGGAACAGAGGGAGACCCAGTACTTC.

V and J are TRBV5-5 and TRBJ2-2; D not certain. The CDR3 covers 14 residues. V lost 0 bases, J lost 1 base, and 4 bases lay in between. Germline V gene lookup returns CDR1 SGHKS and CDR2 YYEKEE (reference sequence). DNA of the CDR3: TGTGCCAGCAGCTTGGACGTGAACACCGGGGAGCTGTTTTTT. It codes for CASSLDVNTGELFF.

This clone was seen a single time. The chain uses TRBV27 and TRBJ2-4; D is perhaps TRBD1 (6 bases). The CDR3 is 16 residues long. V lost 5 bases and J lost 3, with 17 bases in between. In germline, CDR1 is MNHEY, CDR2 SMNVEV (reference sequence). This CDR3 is CASSPGQFSVKNIQYF. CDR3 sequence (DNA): TGTGCCAGCAGTCCCGGACAGTTTAGCGTCAAAAACATTCAGTACTTC.

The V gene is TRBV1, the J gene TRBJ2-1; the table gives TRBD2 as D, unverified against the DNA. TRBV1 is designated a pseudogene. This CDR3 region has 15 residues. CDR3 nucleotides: TGCACCAGCAGCCAATTCGCCTCGGAGGACAATGAGCAGTTCTTC. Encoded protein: CTSSQFASEDNEQFF.

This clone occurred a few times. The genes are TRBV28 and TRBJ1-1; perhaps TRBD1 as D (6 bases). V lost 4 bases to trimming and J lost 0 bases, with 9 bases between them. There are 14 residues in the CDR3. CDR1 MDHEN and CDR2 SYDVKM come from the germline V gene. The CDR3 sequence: CASSYQGMNTEAFF. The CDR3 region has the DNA TGTGCCAGCAGTTACCAGGGGATGAACACTGAAGCTTTCTTT.

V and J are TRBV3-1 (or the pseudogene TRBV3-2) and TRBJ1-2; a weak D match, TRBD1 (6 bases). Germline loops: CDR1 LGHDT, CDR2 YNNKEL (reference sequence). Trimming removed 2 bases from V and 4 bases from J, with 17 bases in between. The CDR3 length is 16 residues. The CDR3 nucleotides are TGTGCCAGCAGCCAACGGGACACCTCATGGGGCTATGGCTACACCTTC. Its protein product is CASSQRDTSWGYGYTF.

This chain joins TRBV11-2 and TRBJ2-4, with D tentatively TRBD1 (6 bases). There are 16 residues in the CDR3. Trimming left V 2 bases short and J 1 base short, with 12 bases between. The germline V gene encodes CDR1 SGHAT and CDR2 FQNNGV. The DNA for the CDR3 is TGTGCCAGCAGCTTATGGGGGCGGAGGGCCAAAAACATTCAGTACTTC. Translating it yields CASSLWGRRAKNIQYF. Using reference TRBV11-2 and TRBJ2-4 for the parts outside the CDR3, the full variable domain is EAGVAQSPRYKIIEKRQSVAFWCNPISGHATLYWYQQILGQGPKLLIQFQNNGVVDDSQLPKDRFSAERLKGVDSTLKIQPAKLEDSAVYLCASSLWGRRAKNIQYFGAGTRLSVL.

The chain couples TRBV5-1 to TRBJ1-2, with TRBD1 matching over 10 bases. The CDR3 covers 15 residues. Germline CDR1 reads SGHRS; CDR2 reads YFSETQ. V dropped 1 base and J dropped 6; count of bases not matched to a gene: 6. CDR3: CASSLLDRGQDGYTF. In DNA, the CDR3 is TGCGCCAGCAGCTTGTTAGACAGGGGGCAGGATGGCTACACCTTC.

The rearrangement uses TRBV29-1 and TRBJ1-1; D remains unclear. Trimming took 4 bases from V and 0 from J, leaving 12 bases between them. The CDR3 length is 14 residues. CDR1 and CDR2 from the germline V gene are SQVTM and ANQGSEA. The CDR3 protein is CSVGEGNMNTEAFF. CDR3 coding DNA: TGCAGCGTTGGAGAAGGGAACATGAACACTGAAGCTTTCTTT.

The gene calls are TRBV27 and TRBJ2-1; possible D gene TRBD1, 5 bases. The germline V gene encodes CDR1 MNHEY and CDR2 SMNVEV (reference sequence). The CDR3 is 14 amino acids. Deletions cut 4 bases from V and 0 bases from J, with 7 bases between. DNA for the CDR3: TGTGCCAGCAGTTCCGACAGCTCCTACAATGAGCAGTTCTTC. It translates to CASSSDSSYNEQFF.

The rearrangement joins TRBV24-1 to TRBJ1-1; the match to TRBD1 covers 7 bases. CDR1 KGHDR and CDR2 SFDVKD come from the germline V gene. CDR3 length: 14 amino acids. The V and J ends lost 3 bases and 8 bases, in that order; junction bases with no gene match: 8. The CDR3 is CATSDTGTEPEAFF. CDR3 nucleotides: TGTGCCACCAGTGATACCGGGACAGAGCCAGAAGCTTTCTTT.

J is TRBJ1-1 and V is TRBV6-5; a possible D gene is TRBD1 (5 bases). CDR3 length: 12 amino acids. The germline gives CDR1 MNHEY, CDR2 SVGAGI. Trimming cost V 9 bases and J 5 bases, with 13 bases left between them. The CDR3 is CASSRVRTEAFF. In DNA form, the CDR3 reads TGTGCCAGTTCCAGGGTTCGGACTGAAGCTTTCTTT.

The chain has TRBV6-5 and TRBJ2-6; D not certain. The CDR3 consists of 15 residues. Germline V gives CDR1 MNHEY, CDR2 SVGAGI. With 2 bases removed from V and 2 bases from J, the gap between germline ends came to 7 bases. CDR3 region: CASSYTEAGANVLTF. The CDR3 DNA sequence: TGTGCCAGCAGTTACACGGAAGCTGGGGCCAACGTCCTGACTTTC.

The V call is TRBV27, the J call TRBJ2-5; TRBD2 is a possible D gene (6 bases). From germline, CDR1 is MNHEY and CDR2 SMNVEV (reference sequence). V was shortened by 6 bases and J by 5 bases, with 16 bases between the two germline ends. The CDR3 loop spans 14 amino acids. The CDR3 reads CASSPNGGGETQYF. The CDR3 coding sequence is TGTGCCAGCAGCCCAAATGGTGGGGGGGAGACCCAGTACTTC.

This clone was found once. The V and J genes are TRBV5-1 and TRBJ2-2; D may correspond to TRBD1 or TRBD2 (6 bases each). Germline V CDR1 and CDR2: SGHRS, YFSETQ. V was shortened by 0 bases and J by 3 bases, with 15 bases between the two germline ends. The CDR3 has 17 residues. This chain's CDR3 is CASSLATGGFHTGELFF. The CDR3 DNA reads TGCGCCAGCAGCTTGGCGACAGGAGGGTTTCACACCGGGGAGCTGTTTTTT. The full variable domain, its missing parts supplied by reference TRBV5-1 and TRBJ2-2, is KAGVTQTPRYLIKTRGQQVTLSCSPISGHRSVSWYQQTPGQGLQFLFEYFSETQRNKGNFPGRFSGRQFSNSRSEMNVSTLELGDSALYLCASSLATGGFHTGELFFGEGSRLTVL.

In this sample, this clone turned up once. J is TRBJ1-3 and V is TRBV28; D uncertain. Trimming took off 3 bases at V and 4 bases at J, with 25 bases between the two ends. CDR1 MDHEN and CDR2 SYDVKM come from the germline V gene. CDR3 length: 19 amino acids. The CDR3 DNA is TGTGCCAGCAGTTTCCGTTTTAACCTAGGAGGAATGCAGGGAAACACCATATATTTT. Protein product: CASSFRFNLGGMQGNTIYF.

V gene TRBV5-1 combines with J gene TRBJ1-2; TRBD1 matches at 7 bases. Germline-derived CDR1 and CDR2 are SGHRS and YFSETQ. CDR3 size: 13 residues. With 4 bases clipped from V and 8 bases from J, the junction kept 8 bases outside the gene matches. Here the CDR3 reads CASSEGGAGGYTF. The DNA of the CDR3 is TGCGCCAGCAGCGAAGGGGGCGCGGGAGGCTACACCTTC.

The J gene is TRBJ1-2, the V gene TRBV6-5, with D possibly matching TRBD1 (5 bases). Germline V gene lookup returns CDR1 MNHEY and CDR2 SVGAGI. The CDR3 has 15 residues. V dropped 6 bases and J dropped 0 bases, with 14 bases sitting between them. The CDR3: CASSGGTAANYGYTF. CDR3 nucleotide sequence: TGTGCCAGCAGCGGGGGGACGGCGGCTAACTATGGCTACACCTTC.

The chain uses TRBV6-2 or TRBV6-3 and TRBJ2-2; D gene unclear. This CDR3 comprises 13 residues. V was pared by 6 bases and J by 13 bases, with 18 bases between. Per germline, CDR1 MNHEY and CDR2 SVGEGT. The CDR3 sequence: CASSPVGLGGLFF. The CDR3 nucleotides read TGTGCCAGCAGCCCCGTGGGCCTAGGTGGGCTGTTTTTT.

This CDR3 reads CASSQGNRLNNSPLHF. The CDR3 DNA reads as TGTGCCAGCAGCCAAGGTAACAGACTCAATAATTCACCCCTCCACTTT. The V gene is TRBV4-2, the J gene TRBJ1-6; no clear D. The CDR3 runs to 16 residues. Germline V gene lookup returns CDR1 LGHNA and CDR2 YNFKEQ. V was shortened by 1 base and J by 5 bases, with 12 bases between the two germline ends.

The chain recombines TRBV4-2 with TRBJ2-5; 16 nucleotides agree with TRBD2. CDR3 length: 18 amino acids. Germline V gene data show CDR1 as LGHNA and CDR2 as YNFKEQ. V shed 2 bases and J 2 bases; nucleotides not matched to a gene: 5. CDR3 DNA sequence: TGTGCCAGCAGCCAAACGGGACTAGCGGGGGGGCTGCAAGAGACCCAGTACTTC. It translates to CASSQTGLAGGLQETQYF.

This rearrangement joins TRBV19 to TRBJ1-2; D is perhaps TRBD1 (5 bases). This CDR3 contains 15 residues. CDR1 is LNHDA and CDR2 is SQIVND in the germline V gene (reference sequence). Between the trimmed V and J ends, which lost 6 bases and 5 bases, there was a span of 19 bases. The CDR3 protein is CASRSSQQGLYGYTF. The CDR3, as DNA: TGTGCCAGTAGGTCCTCCCAGCAGGGATTGTATGGCTACACCTTC.